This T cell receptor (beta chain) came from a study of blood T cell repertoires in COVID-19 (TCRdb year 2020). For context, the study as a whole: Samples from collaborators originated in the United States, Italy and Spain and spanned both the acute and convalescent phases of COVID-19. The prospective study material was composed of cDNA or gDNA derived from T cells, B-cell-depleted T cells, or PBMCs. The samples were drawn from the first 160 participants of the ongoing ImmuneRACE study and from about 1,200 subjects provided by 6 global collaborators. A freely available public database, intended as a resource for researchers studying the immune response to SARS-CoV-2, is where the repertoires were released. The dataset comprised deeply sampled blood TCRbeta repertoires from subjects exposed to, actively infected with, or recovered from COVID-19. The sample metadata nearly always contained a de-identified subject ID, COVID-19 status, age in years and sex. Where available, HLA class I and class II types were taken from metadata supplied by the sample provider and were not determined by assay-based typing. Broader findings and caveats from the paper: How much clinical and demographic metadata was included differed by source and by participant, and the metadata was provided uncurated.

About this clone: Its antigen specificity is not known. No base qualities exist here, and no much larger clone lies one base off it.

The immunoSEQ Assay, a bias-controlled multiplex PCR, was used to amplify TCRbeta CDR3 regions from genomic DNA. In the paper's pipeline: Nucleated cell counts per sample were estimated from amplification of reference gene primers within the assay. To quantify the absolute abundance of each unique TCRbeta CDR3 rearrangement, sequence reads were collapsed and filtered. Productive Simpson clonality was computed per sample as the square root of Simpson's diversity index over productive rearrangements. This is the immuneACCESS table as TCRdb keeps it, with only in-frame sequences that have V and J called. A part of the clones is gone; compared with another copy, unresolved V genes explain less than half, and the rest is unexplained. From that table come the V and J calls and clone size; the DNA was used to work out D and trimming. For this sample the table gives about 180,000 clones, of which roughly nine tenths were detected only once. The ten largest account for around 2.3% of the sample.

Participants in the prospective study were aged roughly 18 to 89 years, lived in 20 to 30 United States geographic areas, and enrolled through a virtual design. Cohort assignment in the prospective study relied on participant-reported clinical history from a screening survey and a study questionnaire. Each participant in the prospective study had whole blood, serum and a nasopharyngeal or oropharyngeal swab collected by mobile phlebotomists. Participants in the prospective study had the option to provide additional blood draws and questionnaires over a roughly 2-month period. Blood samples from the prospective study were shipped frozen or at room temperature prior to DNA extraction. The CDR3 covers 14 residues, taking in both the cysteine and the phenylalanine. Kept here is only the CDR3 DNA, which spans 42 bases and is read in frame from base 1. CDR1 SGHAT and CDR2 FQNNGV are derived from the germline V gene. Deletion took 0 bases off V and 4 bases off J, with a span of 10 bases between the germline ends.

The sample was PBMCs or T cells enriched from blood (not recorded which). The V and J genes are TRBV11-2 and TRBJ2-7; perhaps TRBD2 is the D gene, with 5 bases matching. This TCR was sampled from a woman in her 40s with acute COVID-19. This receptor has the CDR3 CASSLEVSAYEQYF. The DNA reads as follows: TGTGCCAGCAGCTTAGAGGTTAGCGCGTACGAGCAGTACTTC.